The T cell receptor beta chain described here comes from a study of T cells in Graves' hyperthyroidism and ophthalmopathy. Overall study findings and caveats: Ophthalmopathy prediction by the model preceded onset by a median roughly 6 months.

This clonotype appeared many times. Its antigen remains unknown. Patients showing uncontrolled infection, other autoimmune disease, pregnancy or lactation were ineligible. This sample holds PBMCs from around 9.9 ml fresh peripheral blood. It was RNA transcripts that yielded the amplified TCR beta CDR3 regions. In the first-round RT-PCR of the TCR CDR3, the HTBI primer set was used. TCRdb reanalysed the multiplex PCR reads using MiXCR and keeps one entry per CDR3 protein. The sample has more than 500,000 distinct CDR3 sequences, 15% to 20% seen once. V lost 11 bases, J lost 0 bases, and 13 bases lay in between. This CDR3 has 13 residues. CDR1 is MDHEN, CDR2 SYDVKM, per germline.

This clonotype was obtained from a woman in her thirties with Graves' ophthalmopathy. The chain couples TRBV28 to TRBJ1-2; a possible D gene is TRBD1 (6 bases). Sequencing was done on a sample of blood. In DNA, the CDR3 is TGTGCCGGGAACAGGGCGCCTAACTATGGCTACACCTTC. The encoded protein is CAGNRAPNYGYTF.